The 23 T cell receptor beta chains below all came from one sample that was sequenced in a study of regulatory T cells in long-lasting Graves disease. Building of the TCR beta libraries involved iRepertoire HTBI primers and Arm-PCR of CDR3 regions. MiXCR, applied by TCRdb to the multiplex PCR reads, yields one record per CDR3 protein. The sample has 530,000 or so distinct CDR3 sequences, approximately 13% seen once; the top ten hold about 9.1%. As for time point: newly diagnosed GD, antithyroid drugs for less than 3 months. Extracted PBMC RNA gave rise to the TCR library. These data were also reused for a study on T cells in Graves' hyperthyroidism and ophthalmopathy.

The input for sequencing was peripheral blood mononuclear cells (PBMCs), taken at new diagnosis, from a patient treated with antithyroid drugs. These receptors all stem from a man younger than 45 with Graves disease.

To note about this clonotype: A much bigger clone sits one base away, suggesting this may be a read error. The V call is TRBV2, the J call TRBJ1-5; TRBD1 is a possible D gene (5 bases). V was trimmed by 11 bases and J by 5 bases, leaving 19 bases between them. Germline CDR1 is SNHLY and CDR2 is FYNNEI. CDR3 length equals 14 residues. The CDR3 is CAPGATEKDQPQHF. The CDR3 coding sequence is TGTGCCCCTGGGGCGACAGAAAAGGATCAGCCCCAGCATTTT.

The chain links TRBV10-2 to TRBJ1-2; no definite D call. V was cut by 4 bases and J by 0 bases, with 12 bases left in between. This CDR3 region has 15 residues. Germline assignment: CDR1 WSHSY and CDR2 SAAADI. Written as DNA, the CDR3 is TGCGCCAGCAGTGGGTTGGTGGAAGCTAACTATGGCTACACCTTC. Its translation is CASSGLVEANYGYTF.

This clonotype was observed at least ten times. The chain links TRBV28 to TRBJ2-7; possibly TRBD2 for D (5 bases). Per the germline V gene, CDR1 is MDHEN and CDR2 is SYDVKM. The CDR3 totals 14 residues. V was shortened by 6 bases and J by 6 bases, with 18 bases between the two germline ends. The CDR3 loop reads CASSQLERAIEQYF. The CDR3, as DNA: TGTGCCAGCAGCCAACTAGAGAGGGCCATCGAGCAGTACTTC.

The J gene is TRBJ1-4, the V gene TRBV27, with TRBD1 identical over 7 bases. Germline trimming cut 6 bases from V and 6 bases from J; bases unmatched to any gene: 10. CDR1 and CDR2 (germline): MNHEY, SMNVEV (reference sequence). There are 15 residues in the CDR3. For the CDR3, the DNA is TGTGCCAGCAGGCACGACAGGGCCCAGGATGAAAAACTGTTTTTT. Encoded protein: CASRHDRAQDEKLFF.

J is TRBJ2-7 and V is TRBV29-1, with 11 nucleotides matching TRBD2. This CDR3 is built from 19 residues. The V gene's germline CDR1 is SQVTM and CDR2 ANQGSEA. V was clipped by 6 bases and J by 1 base; unmatched bases: 20. CDR3 nucleotide sequence: TGCAGCGTCTATGGGATAAAGTACGTAACTAGCGGGGGATCCTACGAGCAGTACTTC. Protein: CSVYGIKYVTSGGSYEQYF.

In this sample, this clonotype turned up a few times. This sequence joins TRBV20-1 and TRBJ2-7; D perhaps matches TRBD1 (6 bases). This CDR3 is built from 12 residues. Trimming pared 7 bases from V and 5 bases from J, leaving 15 bases between. Germline V gene data show CDR1 as DFQATT and CDR2 as SNEGSKA (reference sequence). The CDR3, as DNA: TGCAGTGTTGATGAGGGGGTGCACGAGCAGTACTTC. Translated: CSVDEGVHEQYF.

This clonotype occurred many times. V gene TRBV20-1 combines with J gene TRBJ2-1, with 7 bases aligning to TRBD2. The germline V gene encodes CDR1 DFQATT and CDR2 SNEGSKA (reference sequence). V lost 3 bases and J lost 8; bases outside the gene matches: 10. This CDR3 contains 14 residues. CDR3 nucleotide sequence: TGCAGTGCTAGGCGGGACTACCCGAGGGATGAGCAGTTCTTC. It yields the protein CSARRDYPRDEQFF.

CDR3 coding DNA: TGTGCCAGCAGCTCTTTTGTCCCCTTGAACACTGAAGCTTTCTTT. Protein product: CASSSFVPLNTEAFF. The V gene is TRBV11-2, the J gene TRBJ1-1; D unresolved. The CDR3 loop spans 15 amino acids. Between the trimmed V and J ends, which lost 4 bases and 0 bases, there was a span of 12 bases. Germline V lookup: CDR1 SGHAT, CDR2 FQNNGV.

This clonotype has at least ten counts. V and J are TRBV11-2 and TRBJ1-1, with no clear D. Germline V lookup: CDR1 SGHAT, CDR2 FQNNGV. The CDR3 contains 12 residues. The V gene lost 3 bases and the J gene lost 10 bases, with 12 bases spanning the gap. CDR3 sequence reads: CASSFSGWAAFF. The CDR3 DNA is TGTGCCAGCAGCTTTAGCGGCTGGGCAGCTTTCTTT.

This clonotype was observed at least ten times. The chain links TRBV25-1 to TRBJ2-5, with 9 bases matching TRBD1. J gave up 4 bases and V 1 base, and 4 bases lay outside the gene matches. The CDR3 has 15 amino acids. Germline CDR1 is MGHDK and CDR2 is SYGVNS. Here the CDR3 reads CASSESGQGRETQYF. The CDR3 DNA reads TGTGCCAGCAGTGAATCGGGACAGGGACGAGAGACCCAGTACTTC.

This chain uses TRBV10-2 with TRBJ1-5; no firm D call. Looked up from germline, CDR1 is WSHSY and CDR2 is SAAADI. The CDR3 covers 13 residues. Between the trimmed V and J ends, which lost 5 bases and 6 bases, there was a span of 11 bases. The CDR3 loop reads CASSLSGGQPQHF. CDR3 coding DNA: TGCGCCAGCAGTCTCTCGGGAGGTCAGCCCCAGCATTTT.

This clonotype was recorded a few times. CDR3 DNA sequence: TGTGCCAGTAGTAGCTCCGCGTTTGAGACCCAGTACTTC. Its translation: CASSSSAFETQYF. This chain connects TRBV19 to TRBJ2-5; D is unclear. The germline V gene encodes CDR1 LNHDA and CDR2 SQIVND (reference sequence). CDR3 length: 13 amino acids. V was clipped by 4 bases and J by 5 bases, with 11 bases between them.

This clonotype appeared many times. The chain combines TRBV29-1 with TRBJ1-4; unclear D gene. CDR1 SQVTM and CDR2 ANQGSEA come from the germline V gene. V dropped 5 bases and J dropped 8 bases, with 9 bases sitting between them. This CDR3 has 11 amino acids. CDR3 loop: CSVRYLEKLFF. CDR3 bases: TGCAGCGTTAGGTATTTGGAAAAACTGTTTTTT.

This clonotype was observed at least ten times. The chain has TRBV2 and TRBJ2-2; 8 bases line up with TRBD2. Germline trimming cut 9 bases from V and 0 bases from J; bases unmatched to any gene: 12. There are 17 residues in the CDR3. Germline-derived CDR1 and CDR2 are SNHLY and FYNNEI. The CDR3 nucleotides are TGTGCCAGGGGAACCGGAAGCGGGAGACCGAACACCGGGGAGCTGTTTTTT. Protein sequence: CARGTGSGRPNTGELFF.

The sample holds many counts of this clonotype. The chain uses TRBV12-3 or TRBV12-4 and TRBJ2-3; the D gene is possibly TRBD2 (5 bases). V gave up 5 bases and J gave up 3 bases, with 15 bases separating them. This CDR3 is built from 15 residues. In nucleotides, the CDR3 is TGTGCCAGCAGTCGGGGTAGGTTAGCGACAGATACGCAGTATTTT. Encoded protein: CASSRGRLATDTQYF.

The rearrangement links TRBV28 to TRBJ2-1, with a possible D match to TRBD2 (7 bases). The CDR3 runs 14 residues. V shed 2 bases and J shed 10 bases, with 15 bases lying between them. Germline V gene sequence: CDR1 MDHEN, CDR2 SYDVKM. The CDR3 coding sequence is TGTGCCAGCAGTTTAGGGGGGGCTTCCTACGAGCAGTTCTTC. This gives the protein CASSLGGASYEQFF.

In this sample, this clonotype turned up a few times. The rearrangement uses TRBV28 and TRBJ2-7; D perhaps matches TRBD2 (7 bases). CDR1 is MDHEN, CDR2 SYDVKM, per germline. The V end lost 10 bases, the J end lost 2 bases, and 18 bases lay between the germline ends. The length of the CDR3 is 14 residues. The CDR3 DNA is TGTGCCACCGGACAGAGCGGGAAAACCTACGAGCAGTACTTC. Amino acids: CATGQSGKTYEQYF.

A few counts support this clonotype. At one of its ends the junction is not consistent with the germline gene, which may arise from a read error. This chain joins TRBV2 and TRBJ2-1; D unclear. Germline V gene sequence: CDR1 SNHLY, CDR2 FYNNEI. CDR3 length: 15 residues. CDR3 residues: CATPVALSPINERFF. CDR3 sequence (DNA): TGTGCCACCCCCGTGGCTCTCTCTCCTATTAATGAGCGGTTCTTC.

This clonotype was counted at least ten times. The gene calls are TRBV10-3 and TRBJ1-1; TRBD1 matches 9 bases. Germline loops: CDR1 ENHRY, CDR2 SYGVKD. V lost 6 bases, J lost 3 bases, and 5 bases stayed unmatched. CDR3 size: 14 residues. CDR3 bases: TGTGCCATCAGGAATACAGGGGGCTACACTGAAGCTTTCTTT. Its protein is CAIRNTGGYTEAFF.

On this clonotype itself: One junction end does not reproduce the germline sequence, and a read error may be involved. The chain uses TRBV20-1 and TRBJ2-5, with D unresolved. CDR3 length: 14 amino acids. CDR1 and CDR2 (germline): DFQATT, SNEGSKA (reference sequence). Here the CDR3 DNA reads TGCAGTGCTGGAGATGAGGCCGCCCGAGAGACCCAGTACTTC. Amino acid sequence: CSAGDEAARETQYF.

This clonotype was observed at least ten times. The V call is TRBV30, the J call TRBJ1-1; tentatively, D is TRBD1 (6 bases). V was trimmed by 5 bases and J by 0 bases, leaving 13 bases between them. The CDR3 contains 14 residues. Germline loops: CDR1 GTSNPN, CDR2 SVGIG (reference sequence). The CDR3 loop is CAWATHRVNTEAFF. DNA of the CDR3: TGTGCCTGGGCCACCCACAGGGTGAACACTGAAGCTTTCTTT.

V is TRBV7-8 and J is TRBJ2-4; D is uncertain. V was cut by 5 bases and J by 4 bases, with 12 bases left in between. In germline, CDR1 is SGHVS, CDR2 FQNEAQ. This CDR3 spans 14 amino acids. In nucleotides, the CDR3 is TGTGCCAGCAGCCCCCACACTTCAAAAAACATTCAGTACTTC. It encodes CASSPHTSKNIQYF.

This clonotype has more than one count but fewer than ten. V gene TRBV19 combines with J gene TRBJ2-6; TRBD1 is a possible D gene (5 bases). The V end lost 5 bases, the J end lost 4 bases, and 12 bases lay between the germline ends. CDR1 and CDR2 (germline): LNHDA, SQIVND (reference sequence). The CDR3 has 15 residues. The CDR3 DNA reads TGTGCCAGTAGTGGTCAGGGATCGGGGGCCAACGTCCTGACTTTC. This sequence encodes CASSGQGSGANVLTF.